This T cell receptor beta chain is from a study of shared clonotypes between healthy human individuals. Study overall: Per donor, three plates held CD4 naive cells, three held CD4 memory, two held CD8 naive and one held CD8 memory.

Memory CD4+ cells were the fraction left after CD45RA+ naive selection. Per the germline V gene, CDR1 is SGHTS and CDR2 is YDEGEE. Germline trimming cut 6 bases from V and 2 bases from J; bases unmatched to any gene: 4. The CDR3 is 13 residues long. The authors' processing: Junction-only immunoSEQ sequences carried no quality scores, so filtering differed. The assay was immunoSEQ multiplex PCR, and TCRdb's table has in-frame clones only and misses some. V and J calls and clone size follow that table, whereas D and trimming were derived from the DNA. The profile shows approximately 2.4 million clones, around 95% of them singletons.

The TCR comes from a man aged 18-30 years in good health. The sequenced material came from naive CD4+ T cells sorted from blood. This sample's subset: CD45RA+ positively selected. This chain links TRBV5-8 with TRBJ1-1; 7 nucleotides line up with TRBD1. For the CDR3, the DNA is TGTGCCAGCAACAGACAGGGTAACACTGAAGCTTTCTTT. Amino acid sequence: CASNRQGNTEAFF.